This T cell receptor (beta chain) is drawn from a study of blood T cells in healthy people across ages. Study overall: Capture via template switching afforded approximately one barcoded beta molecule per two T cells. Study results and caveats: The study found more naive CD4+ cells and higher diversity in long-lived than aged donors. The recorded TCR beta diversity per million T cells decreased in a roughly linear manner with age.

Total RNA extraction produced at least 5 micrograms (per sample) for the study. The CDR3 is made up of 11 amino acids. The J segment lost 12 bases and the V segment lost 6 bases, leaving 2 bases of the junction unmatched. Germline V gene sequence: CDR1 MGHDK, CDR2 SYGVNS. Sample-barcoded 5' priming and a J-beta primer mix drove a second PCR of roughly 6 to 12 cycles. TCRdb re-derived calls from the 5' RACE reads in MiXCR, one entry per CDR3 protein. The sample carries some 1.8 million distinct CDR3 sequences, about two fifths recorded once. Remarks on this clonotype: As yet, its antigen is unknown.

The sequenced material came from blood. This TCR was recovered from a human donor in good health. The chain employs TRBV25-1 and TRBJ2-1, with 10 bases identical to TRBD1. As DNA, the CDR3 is TGTGCCAGCAGGACAGGGGGCCCGCAGTTCTTC. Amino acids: CASRTGGPQFF. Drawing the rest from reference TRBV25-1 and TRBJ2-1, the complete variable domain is EADIYQTPRYLVIGTGKKITLECSQTMGHDKMYWYQQDPGMELHLIHYSYGVNSTEKGDLSSESTVSRIRTEHFPLTLESARPSHTSQYLCASRTGGPQFFGPGTRLTVL.